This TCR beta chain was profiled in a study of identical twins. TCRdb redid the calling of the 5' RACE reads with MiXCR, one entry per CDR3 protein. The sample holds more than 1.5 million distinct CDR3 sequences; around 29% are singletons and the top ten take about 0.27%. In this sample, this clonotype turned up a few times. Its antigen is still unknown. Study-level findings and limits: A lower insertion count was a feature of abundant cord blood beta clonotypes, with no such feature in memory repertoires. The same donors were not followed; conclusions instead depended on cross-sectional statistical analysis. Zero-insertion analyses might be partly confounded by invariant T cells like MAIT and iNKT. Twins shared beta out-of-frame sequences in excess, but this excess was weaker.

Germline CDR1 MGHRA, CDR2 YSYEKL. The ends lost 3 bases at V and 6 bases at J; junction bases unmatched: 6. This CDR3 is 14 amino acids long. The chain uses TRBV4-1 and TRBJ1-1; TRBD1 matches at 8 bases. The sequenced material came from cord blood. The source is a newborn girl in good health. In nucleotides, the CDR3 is TGCGCCAGCAGCCAGACAGACAGGGGCGCTGAAGCTTTCTTT. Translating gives CASSQTDRGAEAFF.